The clone carrying this TCR beta chain was seen repeatedly, ten times or more. No antigen is known for it. The entry originates in a study of T cell repertoires in cytomegalovirus infection. For the study at large: Well-studied HLA-B-restricted epitopes and recently identified HLA-C-restricted epitopes of CMV were both used in the study. It was the public TCR beta signatures that indicated both CMV infection and matching HLA type. Study-wide results and caveats: Clonotype analysis showed dominance of the ex vivo response by HLA-C-restricted CMV-specific TCR beta clonotypes.

MiXCR, run by TCRdb on the reads, gives a single entry per CDR3 protein. The table has under 350,000 distinct CDR3 sequences, 20% to 25% seen once. The V gene's germline CDR1 is SGHTA and CDR2 FQGNSA. The CDR3 has 15 amino acids. Trimming shortened V by 4 bases and J by 0 bases, and 10 bases separated the two germline ends. The receptor was isolated from a human donor in good health (CMV status not recorded). Some clones in this sample may be carry-over from other donors' samples. The source material was cultured PBMCs, sampled from culture after CMV antigen stimulation. This chain links TRBV7-2 with TRBJ1-3; no clear D. For the CDR3, the DNA is TGTGCCAGCAGCTCCTCGGACTTCTCTGGAAACACCATATATTTT. Translated: CASSSSDFSGNTIYF.